The present TCR beta chain was sequenced within a study of blood T cell repertoires in COVID-19. Study background: Spain, Italy and the United States supplied samples that represented acute and convalescent COVID-19. From T cells, B-cell-depleted T cells, or PBMCs came the material, which was cDNA or gDNA.

In the authors' workflow: Scientists estimated how many nucleated cells there were by amplifying reference gene primers. Sequencing used immunoSEQ multiplex PCR; TCRdb keeps in-frame clones, though not all of them. For V, J and clone size, that table is used; D and trimming come from the DNA. The data contain tens of thousands of clones, 85% of them singletons. Germline CDR1 MNHEY, CDR2 SMNVEV (reference sequence). J was trimmed by 13 bases and V by 4 bases; bases with no gene match: 13. The CDR3 has 15 amino acids. The sequenced sample was peripheral blood. This sequence joins TRBV27 and TRBJ2-1; 10 nucleotides line up with TRBD2. This TCR came from a human donor with acute or convalescent COVID-19. The donor label of this sample is uncertain. The CDR3 spells CASSSYPGLASSQFF. CDR3 in DNA: TGTGCCAGCAGTTCGTATCCGGGACTAGCGAGTAGCCAGTTCTTC.